Below are 27 T cell receptor beta chains sequenced from a single sample in a study of blood T cell repertoires in COVID-19. This table comes from immunoSEQ multiplex PCR, and its TCRdb copy is limited to in-frame clones, with some not included. The sample lists more than 200,000 clones; 75% to 85% were seen once. Material: PBMCs or T cells enriched from blood (not recorded which). The receptors were gathered from a woman aged 40 to 49 with acute COVID-19.

V and J are TRBV19 and TRBJ1-2; perhaps TRBD1 as D (5 bases). The CDR3 runs 14 residues. Looked up from germline, CDR1 is LNHDA and CDR2 is SQIVND (reference sequence). The ends were cut back, 1 base at V and 6 bases at J, with 12 bases in the middle. The CDR3 coding sequence is TGTGCCAGTAGTATAGTTTCCAGGGAGGATGGCTACACCTTC. Translating gives CASSIVSREDGYTF.

V gene TRBV27 combines with J gene TRBJ1-5, with 11 bases fitting TRBD1. Germline V gives CDR1 MNHEY, CDR2 SMNVEV (reference sequence). V lost 2 bases to trimming and J lost 3 bases; unmatched junction nucleotides: 3. The CDR3 is 16 amino acids. CDR3 loop: CASSLGTGGNNQPQHF. The CDR3 DNA reads as TGTGCCAGCAGTTTAGGGACAGGGGGAAACAATCAGCCCCAGCATTTT.

The rearrangement links TRBV18 to TRBJ1-1; no firm D call. This CDR3 region has 14 residues. V was cut by 3 bases and J by 6 bases, with 14 bases left in between. Germline V CDR1 and CDR2: KGHSH, LQKENI. CDR3 sequence reads: CASSPSAGAAEAFF. CDR3 DNA sequence: TGTGCCAGCTCACCTTCGGCGGGCGCAGCTGAAGCTTTCTTT.

The chain employs TRBV28 and TRBJ1-2; D not resolved. The V gene lost 8 bases and the J gene lost 7 bases, with 17 bases spanning the gap. Germline V gene sequence: CDR1 MDHEN, CDR2 SYDVKM. This CDR3 comprises 13 residues. CDR3 residues: CASCEGPSFGYTF. DNA for the CDR3: TGTGCCAGCTGTGAGGGCCCGTCTTTTGGCTACACCTTC.

V is TRBV18 and J is TRBJ1-6; D might be TRBD1 (6 bases). V was trimmed by 1 base and J by 6 bases, leaving 16 bases between them. The germline CDR1 and CDR2 sequences are KGHSH and LQKENI. The CDR3 consists of 17 residues. This CDR3 is CASSPLSFPQGNSPLHF. The DNA of the CDR3 is TGTGCCAGCTCACCACTTAGTTTTCCACAGGGTAATTCACCCCTCCACTTT.

The chain carries TRBV27 and TRBJ1-2, with 8 bases fitting TRBD1. The germline V gene encodes CDR1 MNHEY and CDR2 SMNVEV (reference sequence). The CDR3 spans 15 residues. With 4 bases clipped from V and 8 bases from J, the junction kept 12 bases outside the gene matches. The CDR3 DNA sequence: TGTGCCAGCAGTTCTGGGCCAGGGGGCGCGGTGGGCTACACCTTC. Its protein product is CASSSGPGGAVGYTF.

The V call is TRBV7-8, the J call TRBJ2-3; 10 bases agree with TRBD2. CDR1 is SGHVS and CDR2 is FQNEAQ in the germline V gene. Trimming cost V 7 bases and J 5 bases; bases outside gene matches: 6. The CDR3 loop spans 14 amino acids. The CDR3 DNA sequence: TGTGCCAGCATCAGGGGACTAGCGAGAGATACGCAGTATTTT. As protein: CASIRGLARDTQYF.

The rearrangement links TRBV9 to TRBJ1-5; TRBD1 agrees at 7 bases. This CDR3 region has 17 residues. V lost 3 bases to trimming and J lost 7 bases; unmatched junction nucleotides: 16. Germline loops: CDR1 SGDLS, CDR2 YYNGEE. The CDR3 DNA follows: TGTGCCAGCAGCGCAGTCGGAACCGTACAGGGGTGGCAGCCCCAGCATTTT. This codes for CASSAVGTVQGWQPQHF.

V gene TRBV5-5 combines with J gene TRBJ2-5; a possible D gene is TRBD1 (6 bases). Per germline, CDR1 SGHKS and CDR2 YYEKEE (reference sequence). The CDR3 runs 15 residues. Trimming removed 2 bases at V and 5 bases at J, with 16 bases between. The CDR3 region has the DNA TGTGCCAGCAGCTTATTAACAGGGAAAGGCGAGACCCAGTACTTC. It translates to CASSLLTGKGETQYF.

The chain combines TRBV7-7 with TRBJ1-1; 8 bases match TRBD1. The length of the CDR3 is 15 residues. With 3 bases clipped from V and 1 base from J, the junction kept 4 bases outside the gene matches. CDR1 is SSHAT and CDR2 is FNYEAQ in the germline V gene (reference sequence). CDR3 DNA: TGTGCCAGCAGCTTTCAGGGGGCGGGGAACACTGAAGCTTTCTTT. Its translation: CASSFQGAGNTEAFF.

The chain uses TRBV3-1 (or the pseudogene TRBV3-2) and TRBJ2-2; the D is unclear. The germline V gene has CDR1 LGHDT and CDR2 YNNKEL (reference sequence). V shed 4 bases and J shed 1 base, with 7 bases lying between them. The CDR3 runs 14 residues. The CDR3 region has the DNA TGTGCCAGCAGCCCTCGACAGAACACCGGGGAGCTGTTTTTT. Protein sequence: CASSPRQNTGELFF.

The rearrangement uses TRBV4-2 and TRBJ2-7; 10 nucleotides align to TRBD2. The germline V gene encodes CDR1 LGHNA and CDR2 YNFKEQ. CDR3 size: 20 residues. V trimming: 0 bases; J trimming: 0 bases; junction bases outside the gene matches: 14. The CDR3 sequence is CASSQEGVASGSTTSYEQYF. The CDR3 DNA reads TGTGCCAGCAGCCAAGAGGGTGTCGCTAGCGGGAGTACCACCTCCTACGAGCAGTACTTC.

The rearrangement uses TRBV30 and TRBJ2-6; D is unresolved. The germline V gene encodes CDR1 GTSNPN and CDR2 SVGIG (reference sequence). V was pared by 2 bases and J by 0 bases, with 17 bases between. The CDR3 length is 18 residues. The CDR3 DNA reads as TGTGCCTGGAGTAGTGGGTTGGCGGTGAGCTCTGGGGCCAACGTCCTGACTTTC. This codes for CAWSSGLAVSSGANVLTF.

CDR3 sequence reads: CAWRRRQGRHYGYTF. The CDR3 bases are TGTGCCTGGAGGAGACGACAGGGAAGGCACTATGGCTACACCTTC. V and J are TRBV30 and TRBJ1-2, with 7 positions matching TRBD1. The CDR3 length is 15 residues. J lost 3 bases, V lost 3 bases, and 10 bases had no gene match. Germline values: CDR1 GTSNPN, CDR2 SVGIG (reference sequence).

This clone was seen a handful of times. This CDR3 reads CSVDEQGGWDTQYF. In nucleotides, the CDR3 is TGCAGCGTTGATGAACAGGGAGGGTGGGATACGCAGTATTTT. The chain has TRBV29-1 and TRBJ2-3; possibly TRBD2 for D (7 bases). Germline CDR1 reads SQVTM; CDR2 reads ANQGSEA. This CDR3 comprises 14 residues. The germline V and J ends were trimmed by 3 bases and 6 bases, with 16 bases remaining between them.

CDR3 coding DNA: TGCGCCAGCAGCTTCGCGCCCCGGGAAAAACTGTTTTTT. Protein: CASSFAPREKLFF. V and J are TRBV5-1 and TRBJ1-4, with D unclear. CDR3 size: 13 residues. The V end was cut by 2 bases, the J end by 8 bases, with 10 bases between. Germline-derived CDR1 and CDR2 are SGHRS and YFSETQ.

The chain carries TRBV28 and TRBJ1-5; D is unresolved. Germline V gene lookup returns CDR1 MDHEN and CDR2 SYDVKM. The CDR3 totals 13 residues. The ends were cut back, 6 bases at V and 5 bases at J, with 11 bases in the middle. CDR3 region: CASRDSQDQPQHF. Written as DNA, the CDR3 is TGTGCCAGCAGGGATTCCCAGGATCAGCCCCAGCATTTT.

This clone was seen more than once but under ten times. The V and J genes are TRBV5-1 and TRBJ2-7; TRBD2 agrees at 9 bases. Per germline, CDR1 SGHRS and CDR2 YFSETQ. CDR3 length: 14 residues. J was trimmed by 3 bases and V by 4 bases; bases with no gene match: 5. For the CDR3, the DNA is TGCGCCAGCAGCACTATAGCGGGGGTCTACGAGCAGTACTTC. It is translated as CASSTIAGVYEQYF.

The V call is TRBV7-2, the J call TRBJ1-5; D is ambiguous. The CDR3 sequence is 15 residues long. Deletions cut 5 bases from V and 3 bases from J, with 14 bases between. Germline values: CDR1 SGHTA, CDR2 FQGNSA. Here the CDR3 DNA reads TGTGCCAGCAGCCCACAGCATTTAAACAATCAGCCCCAGCATTTT. Amino acids: CASSPQHLNNQPQHF. Filled out from reference TRBV7-2 and TRBJ1-5, the complete variable domain reads GAGVSQSPSNKVTEKGKDVELRCDPISGHTALYWYRQSLGQGLEFLIYFQGNSAPDKSGLPSDRFSAERTGGSVSTLTIQRTQQEDSAVYLCASSPQHLNNQPQHFGDGTRLSIL.

This clone was counted a few times. The chain uses TRBV6-5 and TRBJ1-3, with no clear D. Looked up from germline, CDR1 is MNHEY and CDR2 is SVGAGI. CDR3 length: 15 amino acids. The V gene lost 6 bases and the J gene lost 2 bases, with 14 bases spanning the gap. CDR3 in amino acids: CASSPSSWPGNTIYF. The CDR3 nucleotides are TGTGCCAGCAGCCCCTCCAGTTGGCCTGGAAACACCATATATTTT.

This chain connects TRBV3-1 (or the pseudogene TRBV3-2) to TRBJ1-1; 7 bases match TRBD1. Trimming at V came to 6 bases and at J to 10 bases, leaving 5 bases not matched to a gene. Germline V lookup: CDR1 LGHDT, CDR2 YNNKEL (reference sequence). The CDR3 is made up of 11 amino acids. The CDR3 is CASRDRLGAFF. CDR3 sequence (DNA): TGTGCCAGCAGGGACAGGCTGGGAGCTTTCTTT.

The rearrangement uses TRBV28 and TRBJ2-7; weak D call: TRBD2 (5 bases). Germline assignment: CDR1 MDHEN and CDR2 SYDVKM. The CDR3 contains 13 residues. The V and J ends lost 3 bases and 2 bases respectively, with 8 bases between them. This CDR3 reads CASSLRVPYEQYF. The CDR3 bases are TGTGCCAGCAGTTTGAGGGTTCCCTACGAGCAGTACTTC.

The chain is built from TRBV5-1 and TRBJ2-2, with 8 bases fitting TRBD1. The V gene end was trimmed by 0 bases and the J gene end by 7 bases; junction bases not matched to a gene: 5. Germline V gene data show CDR1 as SGHRS and CDR2 as YFSETQ. The CDR3 length is 15 residues. The CDR3 DNA is TGCGCCAGCAGCTTGGAGGACAGGGCCGGCGGGGAGCTGTTTTTT. Translated, it gives CASSLEDRAGGELFF. The full variable domain, rest sourced from reference TRBV5-1 and TRBJ2-2, is KAGVTQTPRYLIKTRGQQVTLSCSPISGHRSVSWYQQTPGQGLQFLFEYFSETQRNKGNFPGRFSGRQFSNSRSEMNVSTLELGDSALYLCASSLEDRAGGELFFGEGSRLTVL.

V is TRBV28 and J is TRBJ1-2; D is unresolved. Germline CDR1 reads MDHEN; CDR2 reads SYDVKM. The CDR3 contains 15 residues. The V end was cut by 2 bases, the J end by 0 bases, with 10 bases between. CDR3 nucleotide sequence: TGTGCCAGCAGTTTAGCGGCAGCCACTAACTATGGCTACACCTTC. Translation: CASSLAAATNYGYTF.

This clone was picked up one time. This chain joins TRBV30 and TRBJ1-4; D is ambiguous. This CDR3 spans 15 amino acids. Trimming left V 3 bases short and J 0 bases short, with 11 bases between. Germline CDR1 and CDR2: GTSNPN and SVGIG (reference sequence). The CDR3 coding sequence is TGTGCCTGGAGAGGAGATACTACAACTAATGAAAAACTGTTTTTT. As protein: CAWRGDTTTNEKLFF.

This chain joins TRBV28 and TRBJ1-2; D may be TRBD1 (5 bases). V dropped 9 bases and J dropped 10 bases, with 18 bases sitting between them. Germline V lookup: CDR1 MDHEN, CDR2 SYDVKM. This CDR3 has 12 amino acids. CDR3 coding DNA: TGTGCCAGTAGTCCGGGACTTCGGGACTACACCTTC. Its protein product is CASSPGLRDYTF.

A single count supports this clone. This rearrangement joins TRBV7-9 to TRBJ2-7; no clear D. V lost 2 bases to trimming and J lost 6 bases, with 14 bases between them. The CDR3 is 14 amino acids. Germline loops: CDR1 SEHNR, CDR2 FQNEAQ (reference sequence). CDR3 nucleotide sequence: TGTGCCAGCAGCTTATCAATCAGGCCTGGCGAGCAGTACTTC. Amino acid sequence: CASSLSIRPGEQYF.